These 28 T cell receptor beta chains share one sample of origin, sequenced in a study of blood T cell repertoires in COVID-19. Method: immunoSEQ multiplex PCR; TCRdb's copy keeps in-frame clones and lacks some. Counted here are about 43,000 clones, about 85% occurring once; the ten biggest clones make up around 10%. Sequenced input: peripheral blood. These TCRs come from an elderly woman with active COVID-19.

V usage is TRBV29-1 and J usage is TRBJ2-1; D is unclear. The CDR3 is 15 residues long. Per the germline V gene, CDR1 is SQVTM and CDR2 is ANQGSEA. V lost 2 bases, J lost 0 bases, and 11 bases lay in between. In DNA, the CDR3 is TGCAGCGTTGAACTACTTACCCTCTCCTACAATGAGCAGTTCTTC. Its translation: CSVELLTLSYNEQFF.

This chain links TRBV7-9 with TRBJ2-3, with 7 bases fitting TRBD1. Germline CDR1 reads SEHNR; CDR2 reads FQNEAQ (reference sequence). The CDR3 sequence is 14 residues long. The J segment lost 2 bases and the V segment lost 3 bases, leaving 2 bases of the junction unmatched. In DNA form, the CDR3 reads TGTGCCAGCAGCTTGACAGGGACCACAGATACGCAGTATTTT. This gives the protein CASSLTGTTDTQYF. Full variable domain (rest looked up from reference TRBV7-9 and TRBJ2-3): DTGVSQNPRHKITKRGQNVTFRCDPISEHNRLYWYRQTLGQGPEFLTYFQNEAQLEKSRLLSDRFSAERPKGSFSTLEIQRTEQGDSAMYLCASSLTGTTDTQYFGPGTRLTVL.

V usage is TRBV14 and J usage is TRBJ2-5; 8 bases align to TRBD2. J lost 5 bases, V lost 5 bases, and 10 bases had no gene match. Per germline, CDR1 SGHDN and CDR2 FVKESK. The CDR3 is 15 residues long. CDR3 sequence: CASSSSGGGPETQYF. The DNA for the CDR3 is TGTGCCAGCAGCTCATCGGGGGGGGGCCCCGAGACCCAGTACTTC.

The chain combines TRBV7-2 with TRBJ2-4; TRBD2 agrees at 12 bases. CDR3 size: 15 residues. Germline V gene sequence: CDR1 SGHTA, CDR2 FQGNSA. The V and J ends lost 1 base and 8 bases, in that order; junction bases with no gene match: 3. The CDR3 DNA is TGTGCCAGCAGCTTAGGGGGACTAGCGGGTGACATTCAGTACTTC. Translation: CASSLGGLAGDIQYF.

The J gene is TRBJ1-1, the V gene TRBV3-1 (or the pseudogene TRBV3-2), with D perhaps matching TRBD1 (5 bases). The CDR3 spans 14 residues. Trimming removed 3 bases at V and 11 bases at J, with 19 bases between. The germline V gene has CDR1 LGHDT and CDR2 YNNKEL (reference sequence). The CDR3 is CASSQPDTGIRAFF. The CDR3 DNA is TGTGCCAGCAGCCAGCCGGACACCGGAATCCGGGCTTTCTTT.

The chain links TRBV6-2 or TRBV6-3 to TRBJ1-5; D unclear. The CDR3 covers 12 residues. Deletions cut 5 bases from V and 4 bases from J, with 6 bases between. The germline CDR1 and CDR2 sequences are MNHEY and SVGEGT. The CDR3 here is CASSLVNQPQHF. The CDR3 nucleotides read TGTGCCAGCAGTCTCGTAAATCAGCCCCAGCATTTT.

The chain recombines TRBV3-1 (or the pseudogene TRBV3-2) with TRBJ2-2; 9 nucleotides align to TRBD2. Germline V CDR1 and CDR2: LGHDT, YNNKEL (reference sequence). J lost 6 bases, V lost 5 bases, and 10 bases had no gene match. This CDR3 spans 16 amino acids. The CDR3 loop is CASSNIAGAVSGELFF. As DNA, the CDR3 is TGTGCCAGCAGCAACATAGCGGGGGCGGTCTCCGGGGAGCTGTTTTTT.

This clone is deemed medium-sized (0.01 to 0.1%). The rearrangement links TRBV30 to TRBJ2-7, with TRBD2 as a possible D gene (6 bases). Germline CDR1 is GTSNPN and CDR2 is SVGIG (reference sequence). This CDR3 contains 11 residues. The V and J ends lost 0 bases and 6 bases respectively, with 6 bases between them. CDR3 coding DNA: TGTGCCTGGAGTGTCGGGGGCGAGCAGTACTTC. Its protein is CAWSVGGEQYF.

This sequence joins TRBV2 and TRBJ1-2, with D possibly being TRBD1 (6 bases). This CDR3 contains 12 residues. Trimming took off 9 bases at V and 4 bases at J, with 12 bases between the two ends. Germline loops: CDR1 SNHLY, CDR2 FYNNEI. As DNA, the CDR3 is TGTGCCAGACAGGGTCAGGGCTATGGCTACACCTTC. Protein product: CARQGQGYGYTF.

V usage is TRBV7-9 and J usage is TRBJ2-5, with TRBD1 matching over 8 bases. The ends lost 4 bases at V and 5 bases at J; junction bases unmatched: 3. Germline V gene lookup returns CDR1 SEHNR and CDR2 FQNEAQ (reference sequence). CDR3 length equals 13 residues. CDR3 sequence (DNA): TGTGCCAGCAGCTGGAACAGGGGGGAGACCCAGTACTTC. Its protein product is CASSWNRGETQYF.

CDR3 in amino acids: CASRQGANTGELFF. The CDR3 DNA reads as TGTGCCAGCAGACAGGGAGCGAACACCGGGGAGCTGTTTTTT. The V gene is TRBV6-4, the J gene TRBJ2-2; a weak D match, TRBD1 (6 bases). CDR3 length equals 14 residues. V shed 6 bases and J shed 0 bases, with 8 bases lying between them. CDR1 MRHNA and CDR2 SNTAGT come from the germline V gene.

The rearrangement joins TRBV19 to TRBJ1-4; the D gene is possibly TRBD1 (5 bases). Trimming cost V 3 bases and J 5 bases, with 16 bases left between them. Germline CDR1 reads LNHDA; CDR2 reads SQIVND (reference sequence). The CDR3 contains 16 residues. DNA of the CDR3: TGTGCCAGTAGTATGGGGCGAGGTGGAAAAAATGAAAAACTGTTTTTT. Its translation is CASSMGRGGKNEKLFF.

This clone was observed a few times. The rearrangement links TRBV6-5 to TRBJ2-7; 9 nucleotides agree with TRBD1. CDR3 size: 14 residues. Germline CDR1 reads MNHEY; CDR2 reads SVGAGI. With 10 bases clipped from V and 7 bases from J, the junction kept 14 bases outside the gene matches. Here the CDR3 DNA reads TGTGCCACCCAACCCGCGGGGACAGGGAGGGAGCAGTACTTC. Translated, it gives CATQPAGTGREQYF.

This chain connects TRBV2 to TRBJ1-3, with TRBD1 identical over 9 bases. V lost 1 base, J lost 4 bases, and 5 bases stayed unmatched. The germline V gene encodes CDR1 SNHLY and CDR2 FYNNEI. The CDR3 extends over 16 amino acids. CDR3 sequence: CASSEGRGQGGNTIYF. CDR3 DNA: TGTGCCAGCAGTGAAGGTCGAGGACAGGGGGGAAACACCATATATTTT.

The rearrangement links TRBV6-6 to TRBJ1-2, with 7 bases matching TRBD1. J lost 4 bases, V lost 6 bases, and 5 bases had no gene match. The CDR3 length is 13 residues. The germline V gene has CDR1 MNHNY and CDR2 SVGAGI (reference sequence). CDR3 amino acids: CASSRDRAYGYTF. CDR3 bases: TGTGCCAGCAGCCGCGACAGGGCCTATGGCTACACCTTC.

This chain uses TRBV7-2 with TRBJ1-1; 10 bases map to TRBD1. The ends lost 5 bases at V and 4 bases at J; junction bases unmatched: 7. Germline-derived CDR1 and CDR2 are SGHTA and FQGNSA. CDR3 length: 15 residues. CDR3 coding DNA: TGTGCCAGCAGCCGGGACAGGGGTTTGTTCACTGAAGCTTTCTTT. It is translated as CASSRDRGLFTEAFF. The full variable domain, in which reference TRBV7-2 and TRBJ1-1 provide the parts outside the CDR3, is GAGVSQSPSNKVTEKGKDVELRCDPISGHTALYWYRQSLGQGLEFLIYFQGNSAPDKSGLPSDRFSAERTGGSVSTLTIQRTQQEDSAVYLCASSRDRGLFTEAFFGQGTRLTVV.

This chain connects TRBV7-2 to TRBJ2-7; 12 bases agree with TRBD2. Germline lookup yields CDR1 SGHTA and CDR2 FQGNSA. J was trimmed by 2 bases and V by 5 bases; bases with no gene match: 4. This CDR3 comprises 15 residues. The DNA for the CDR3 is TGTGCCAGCAGCCCCTCTAGCGGGGGGGCCTACGAGCAGTACTTC. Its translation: CASSPSSGGAYEQYF.

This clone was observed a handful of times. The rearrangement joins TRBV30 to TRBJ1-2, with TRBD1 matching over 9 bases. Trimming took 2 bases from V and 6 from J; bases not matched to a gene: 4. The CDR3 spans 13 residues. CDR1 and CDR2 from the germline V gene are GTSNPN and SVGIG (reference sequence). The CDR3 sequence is CAWSLGQGNGYTF. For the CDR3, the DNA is TGTGCCTGGAGTCTGGGACAGGGTAATGGCTACACCTTC. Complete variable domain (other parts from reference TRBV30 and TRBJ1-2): SQTIHQWPATLVQPVGSPLSLECTVEGTSNPNLYWYRQAAGRGLQLLFYSVGIGQISSEVPQNLSASRPQDRQFILSSKKLLLSDSGFYLCAWSLGQGNGYTFGSGTRLTVV.

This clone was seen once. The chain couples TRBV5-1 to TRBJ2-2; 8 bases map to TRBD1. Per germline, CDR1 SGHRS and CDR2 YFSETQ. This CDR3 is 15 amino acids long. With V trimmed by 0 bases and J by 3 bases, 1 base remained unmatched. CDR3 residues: CASSLVQGDTGELFF. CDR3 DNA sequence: TGCGCCAGCAGCTTGGTACAGGGGGACACCGGGGAGCTGTTTTTT.

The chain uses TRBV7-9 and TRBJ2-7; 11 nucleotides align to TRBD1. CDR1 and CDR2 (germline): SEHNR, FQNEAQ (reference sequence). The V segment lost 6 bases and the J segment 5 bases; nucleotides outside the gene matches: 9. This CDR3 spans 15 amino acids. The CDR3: CASSQGGQGVNEQYF. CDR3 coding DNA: TGTGCCAGCAGTCAGGGGGGACAGGGGGTGAACGAGCAGTACTTC.

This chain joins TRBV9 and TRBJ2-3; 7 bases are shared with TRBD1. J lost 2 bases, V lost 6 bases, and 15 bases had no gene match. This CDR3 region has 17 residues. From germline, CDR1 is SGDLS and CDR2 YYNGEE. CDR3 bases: TGTGCCAGCACCACACAGGACAGGCCACGCTTCACAGATACGCAGTATTTT. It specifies CASTTQDRPRFTDTQYF.

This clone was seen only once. CDR3 loop: CASSQGALAGGYTF. Here the CDR3 DNA reads TGTGCCAGCAGCCAAGGTGCTCTCGCTGGGGGGTACACCTTC. The chain employs TRBV3-1 (or the pseudogene TRBV3-2) and TRBJ1-2; tentative D call: TRBD1 (5 bases). V was trimmed by 1 base and J by 11 bases, leaving 17 bases between them. The CDR3 runs 14 residues. Germline V lookup: CDR1 LGHDT, CDR2 YNNKEL (reference sequence).

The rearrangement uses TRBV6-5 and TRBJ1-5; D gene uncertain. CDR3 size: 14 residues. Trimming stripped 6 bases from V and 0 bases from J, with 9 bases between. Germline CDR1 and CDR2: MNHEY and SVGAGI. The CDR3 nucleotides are TGTGCCAGCAGGGAGACCAATAGCAATCAGCCCCAGCATTTT. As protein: CASRETNSNQPQHF.

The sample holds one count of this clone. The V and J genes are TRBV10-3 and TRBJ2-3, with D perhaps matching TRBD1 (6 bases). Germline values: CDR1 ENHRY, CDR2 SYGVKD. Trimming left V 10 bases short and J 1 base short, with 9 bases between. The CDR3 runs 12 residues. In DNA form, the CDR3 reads TGTGCCACCGAGGGGGGCACAGATACGCAGTATTTT. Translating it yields CATEGGTDTQYF.

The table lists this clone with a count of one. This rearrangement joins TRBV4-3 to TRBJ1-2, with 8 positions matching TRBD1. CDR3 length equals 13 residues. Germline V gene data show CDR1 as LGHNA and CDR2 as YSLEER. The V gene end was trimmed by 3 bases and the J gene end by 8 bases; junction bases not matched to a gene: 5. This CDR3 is CASSHAGGLGYTF. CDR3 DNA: TGCGCCAGCAGCCACGCAGGGGGCTTAGGCTACACCTTC.

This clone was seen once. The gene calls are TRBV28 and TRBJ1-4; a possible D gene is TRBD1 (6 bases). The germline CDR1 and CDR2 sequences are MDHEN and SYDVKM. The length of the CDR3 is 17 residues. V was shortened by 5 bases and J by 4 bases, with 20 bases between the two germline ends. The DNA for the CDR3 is TGTGCCAGCAGTGTCCCAGGGGCCCCTCTTAATAATGAAAAACTGTTTTTT. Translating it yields CASSVPGAPLNNEKLFF.

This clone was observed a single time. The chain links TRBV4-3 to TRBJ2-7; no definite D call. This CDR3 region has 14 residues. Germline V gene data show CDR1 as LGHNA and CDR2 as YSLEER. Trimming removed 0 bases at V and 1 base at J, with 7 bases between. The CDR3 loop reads CASSQDERSYEQYF. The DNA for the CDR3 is TGCGCCAGCAGCCAAGATGAGAGATCCTACGAGCAGTACTTC.

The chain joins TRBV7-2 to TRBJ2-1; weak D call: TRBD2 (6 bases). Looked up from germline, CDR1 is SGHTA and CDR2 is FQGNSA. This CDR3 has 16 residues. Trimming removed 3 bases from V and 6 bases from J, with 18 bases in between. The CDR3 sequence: CASSLAGSLLVNEQFF. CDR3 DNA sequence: TGTGCCAGCAGCTTGGCGGGATCCCTCCTGGTCAATGAGCAGTTCTTC.